Listed here are 2 T cell receptor beta chains from one sample, sequenced in a study of shared clonotypes between healthy human individuals. The assay was immunoSEQ multiplex PCR, and TCRdb's table has in-frame clones only and misses some. Of 2 million to 2.5 million clones listed, around 95% are singletons. Material for sequencing was naive CD4+ T cells sorted from blood. Stated subset: CD45RA+ positively selected. Receptor source: a man between 18 and 29 years old in good health.

V is TRBV7-2 and J is TRBJ2-2; D is unclear. Trimming shortened V by 2 bases and J by 0 bases, and 10 bases separated the two germline ends. The CDR3 totals 16 residues. The germline CDR1 and CDR2 sequences are SGHTA and FQGNSA. Here the CDR3 reads CASSLMAAANTGELFF. The CDR3 DNA follows: TGTGCCAGCAGCTTAATGGCGGCGGCGAACACCGGGGAGCTGTTTTTT.

The chain employs TRBV10-3 and TRBJ2-5, with a weak D call TRBD1 (6 bases). In germline, CDR1 is ENHRY, CDR2 SYGVKD. V gave up 2 bases and J gave up 4 bases, with 14 bases separating them. The CDR3 is made up of 15 amino acids. The CDR3 DNA follows: TGTGCCATCAGTGAGACACAACAGGGTGGAGAGACCCAGTACTTC. Protein product: CAISETQQGGETQYF.